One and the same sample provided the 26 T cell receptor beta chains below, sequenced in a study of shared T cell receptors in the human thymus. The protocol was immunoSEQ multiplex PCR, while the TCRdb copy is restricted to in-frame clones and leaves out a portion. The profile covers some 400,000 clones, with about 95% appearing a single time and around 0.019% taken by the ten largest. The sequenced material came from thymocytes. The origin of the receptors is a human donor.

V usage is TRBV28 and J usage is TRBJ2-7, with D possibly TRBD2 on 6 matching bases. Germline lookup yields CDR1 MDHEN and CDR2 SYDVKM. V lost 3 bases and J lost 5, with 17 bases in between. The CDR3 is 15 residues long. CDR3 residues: CASSFPRVGSHEQYF. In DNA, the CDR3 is TGTGCCAGCAGTTTTCCCCGCGTCGGGAGCCACGAGCAGTACTTC.

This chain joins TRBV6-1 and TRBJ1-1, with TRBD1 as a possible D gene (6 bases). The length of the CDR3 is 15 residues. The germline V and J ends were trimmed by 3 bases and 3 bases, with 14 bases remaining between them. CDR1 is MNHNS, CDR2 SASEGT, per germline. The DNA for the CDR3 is TGTGCCAGCAGTGAGGGACACCGGAGGGACACTGAAGCTTTCTTT. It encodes CASSEGHRRDTEAFF.

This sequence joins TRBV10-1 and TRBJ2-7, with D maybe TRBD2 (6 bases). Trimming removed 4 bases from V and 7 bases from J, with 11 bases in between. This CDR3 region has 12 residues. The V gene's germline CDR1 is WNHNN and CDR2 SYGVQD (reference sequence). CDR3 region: CASSAAAGEQYF. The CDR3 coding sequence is TGCGCCAGCAGTGCCGCGGCGGGGGAGCAGTACTTC.

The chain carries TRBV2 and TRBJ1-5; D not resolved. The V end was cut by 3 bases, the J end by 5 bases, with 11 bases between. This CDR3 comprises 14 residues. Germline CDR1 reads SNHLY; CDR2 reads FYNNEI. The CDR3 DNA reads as TGTGCCAGCAGTGAGTTGGCTAGAGATCAGCCCCAGCATTTT. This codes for CASSELARDQPQHF.

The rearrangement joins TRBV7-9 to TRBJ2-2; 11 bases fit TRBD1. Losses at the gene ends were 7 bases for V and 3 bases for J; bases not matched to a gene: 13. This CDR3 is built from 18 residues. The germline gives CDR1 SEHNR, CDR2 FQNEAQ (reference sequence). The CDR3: CASTVCWDRGADTGELFF. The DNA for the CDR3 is TGTGCCAGCACCGTATGTTGGGACAGGGGGGCGGACACCGGGGAGCTGTTTTTT.

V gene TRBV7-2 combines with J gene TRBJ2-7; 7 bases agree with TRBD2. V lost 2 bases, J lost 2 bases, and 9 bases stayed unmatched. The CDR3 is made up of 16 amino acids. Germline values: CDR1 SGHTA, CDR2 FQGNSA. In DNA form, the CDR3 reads TGTGCCAGCAGCTTAAGGTTGGCTAGCGGAACCTACGAGCAGTACTTC. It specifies CASSLRLASGTYEQYF.

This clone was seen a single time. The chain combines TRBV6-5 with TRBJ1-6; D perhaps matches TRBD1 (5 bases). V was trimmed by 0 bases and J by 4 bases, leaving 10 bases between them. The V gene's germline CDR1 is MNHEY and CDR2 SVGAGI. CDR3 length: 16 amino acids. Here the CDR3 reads CASSYSGEGYNSPLHF. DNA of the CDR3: TGTGCCAGCAGTTACTCAGGGGAAGGGTATAATTCACCCCTCCACTTT.

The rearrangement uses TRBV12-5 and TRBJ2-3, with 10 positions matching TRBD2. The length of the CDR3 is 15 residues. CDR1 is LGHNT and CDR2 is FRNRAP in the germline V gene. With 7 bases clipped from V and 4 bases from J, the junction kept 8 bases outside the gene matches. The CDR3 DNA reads TGTGCTAGTGCTGAGCGGGAGGGCCTATCAGATACGCAGTATTTT. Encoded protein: CASAEREGLSDTQYF.

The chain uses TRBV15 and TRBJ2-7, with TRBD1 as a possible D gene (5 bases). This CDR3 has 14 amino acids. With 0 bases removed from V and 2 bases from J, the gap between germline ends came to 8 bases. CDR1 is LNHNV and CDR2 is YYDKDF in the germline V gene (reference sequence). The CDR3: CATSRDSRAYEQYF. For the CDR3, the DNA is TGTGCCACCAGCAGAGATAGCAGGGCCTACGAGCAGTACTTC.

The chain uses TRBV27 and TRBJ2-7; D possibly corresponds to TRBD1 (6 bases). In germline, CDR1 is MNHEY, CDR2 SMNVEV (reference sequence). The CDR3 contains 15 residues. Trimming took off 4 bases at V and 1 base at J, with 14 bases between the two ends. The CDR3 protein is CASSSQGSSSYEQYF. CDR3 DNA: TGTGCCAGCAGTTCTCAGGGGTCCTCTTCCTACGAGCAGTACTTC.

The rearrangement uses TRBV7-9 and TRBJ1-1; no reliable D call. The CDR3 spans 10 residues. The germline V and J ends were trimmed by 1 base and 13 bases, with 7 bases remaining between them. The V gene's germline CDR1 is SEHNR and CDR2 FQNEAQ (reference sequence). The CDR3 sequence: CASSLEGSFF. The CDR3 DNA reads TGTGCCAGCAGCTTAGAGGGAAGTTTCTTT.

The CDR3 sequence: CASSQWGGYEQYF. The CDR3 region has the DNA TGTGCCAGCAGCCAGTGGGGGGGCTACGAGCAGTACTTC. The chain links TRBV14 to TRBJ2-7; 7 bases are shared with TRBD2. After removal of 3 bases from V and 3 bases from J, the junction contained 2 bases not matched to a gene. The CDR3 extends over 13 amino acids. Germline loops: CDR1 SGHDN, CDR2 FVKESK.

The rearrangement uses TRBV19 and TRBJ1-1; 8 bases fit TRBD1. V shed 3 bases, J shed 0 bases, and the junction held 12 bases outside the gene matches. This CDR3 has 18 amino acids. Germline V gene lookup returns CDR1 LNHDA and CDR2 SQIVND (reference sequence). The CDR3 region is CASSISTGGPSMNTEAFF. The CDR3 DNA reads TGTGCCAGTAGTATCTCTACAGGGGGTCCCTCTATGAACACTGAAGCTTTCTTT.

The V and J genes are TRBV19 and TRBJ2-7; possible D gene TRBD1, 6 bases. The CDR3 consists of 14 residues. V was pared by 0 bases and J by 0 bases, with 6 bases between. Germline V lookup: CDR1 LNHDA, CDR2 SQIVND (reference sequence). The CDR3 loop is CASSIEQGSYEQYF. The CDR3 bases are TGTGCCAGTAGTATAGAACAGGGCTCCTACGAGCAGTACTTC.

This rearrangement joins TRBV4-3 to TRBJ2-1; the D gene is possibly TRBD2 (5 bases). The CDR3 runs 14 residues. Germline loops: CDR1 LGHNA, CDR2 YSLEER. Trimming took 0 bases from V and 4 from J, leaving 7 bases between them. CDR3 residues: CASSQDRGYNEQFF. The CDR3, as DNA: TGCGCCAGCAGCCAAGATCGAGGGTACAATGAGCAGTTCTTC.

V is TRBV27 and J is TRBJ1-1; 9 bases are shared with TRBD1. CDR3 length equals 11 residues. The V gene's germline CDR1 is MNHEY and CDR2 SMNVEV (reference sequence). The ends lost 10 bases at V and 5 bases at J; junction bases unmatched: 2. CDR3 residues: CATTGGTEAFF. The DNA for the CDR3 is TGTGCCACGACAGGGGGAACTGAAGCTTTCTTT.

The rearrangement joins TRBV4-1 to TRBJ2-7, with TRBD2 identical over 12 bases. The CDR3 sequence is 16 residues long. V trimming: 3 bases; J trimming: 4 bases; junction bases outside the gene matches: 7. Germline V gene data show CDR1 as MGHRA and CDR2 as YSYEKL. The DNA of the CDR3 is TGCGCCAGCAGCCACACTTTAGGACTAGCGGGATACGAGCAGTACTTC. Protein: CASSHTLGLAGYEQYF.

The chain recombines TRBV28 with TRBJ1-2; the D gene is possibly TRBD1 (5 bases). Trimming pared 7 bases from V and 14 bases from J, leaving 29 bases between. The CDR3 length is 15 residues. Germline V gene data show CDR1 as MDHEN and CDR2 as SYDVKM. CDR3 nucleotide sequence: TGTGCCAGCACAACTAAACCCACGGGACTTAAAAGGGGAACCTTC. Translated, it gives CASTTKPTGLKRGTF.

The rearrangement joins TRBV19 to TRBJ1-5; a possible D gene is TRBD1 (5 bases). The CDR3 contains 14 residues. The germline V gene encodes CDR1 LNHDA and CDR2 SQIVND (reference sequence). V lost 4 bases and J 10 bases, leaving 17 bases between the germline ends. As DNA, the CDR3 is TGTGCCAGTAGTAGAGAGAGAATTGGACACCCCCAGCATTTT. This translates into CASSRERIGHPQHF.

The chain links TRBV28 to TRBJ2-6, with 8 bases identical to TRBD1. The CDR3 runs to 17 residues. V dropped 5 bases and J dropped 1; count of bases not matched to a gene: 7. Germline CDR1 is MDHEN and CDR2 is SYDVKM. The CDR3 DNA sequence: TGTGCCAGCAGTAGGGGGACAGGAGTTTCTGGGGCCAACGTCCTGACTTTC. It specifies CASSRGTGVSGANVLTF.

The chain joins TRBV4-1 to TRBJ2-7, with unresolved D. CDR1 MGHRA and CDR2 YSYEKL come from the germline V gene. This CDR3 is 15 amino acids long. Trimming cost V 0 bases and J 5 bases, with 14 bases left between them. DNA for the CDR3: TGCGCCAGCAGCCAAGACTTACGGGCCCCCCACGAGCAGTACTTC. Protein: CASSQDLRAPHEQYF.

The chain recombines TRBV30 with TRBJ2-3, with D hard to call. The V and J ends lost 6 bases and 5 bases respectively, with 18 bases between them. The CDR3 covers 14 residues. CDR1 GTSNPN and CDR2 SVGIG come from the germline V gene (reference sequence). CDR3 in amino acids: CACTGLELGDTQYF. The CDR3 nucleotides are TGTGCCTGCACTGGGCTCGAACTGGGAGATACGCAGTATTTT.

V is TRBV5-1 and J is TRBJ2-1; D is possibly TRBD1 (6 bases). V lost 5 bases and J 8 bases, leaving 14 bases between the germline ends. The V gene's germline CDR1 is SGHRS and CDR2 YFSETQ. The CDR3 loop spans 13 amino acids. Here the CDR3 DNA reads TGCGCCAGCAGAAGTACAGGGAGCCATGAGCAGTTCTTC. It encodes CASRSTGSHEQFF.

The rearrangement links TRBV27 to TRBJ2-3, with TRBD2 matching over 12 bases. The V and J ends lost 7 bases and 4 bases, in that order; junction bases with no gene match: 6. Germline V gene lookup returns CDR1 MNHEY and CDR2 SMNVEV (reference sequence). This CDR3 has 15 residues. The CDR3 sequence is CASTPSGRGADTQYF. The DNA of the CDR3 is TGTGCCAGCACCCCTAGCGGGAGGGGAGCAGATACGCAGTATTTT.

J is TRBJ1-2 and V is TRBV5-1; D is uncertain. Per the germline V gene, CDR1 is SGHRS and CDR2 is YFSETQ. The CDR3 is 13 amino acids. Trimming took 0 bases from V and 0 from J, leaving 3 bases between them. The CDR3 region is CASSLEANYGYTF. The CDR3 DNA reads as TGCGCCAGCAGCTTGGAAGCTAACTATGGCTACACCTTC.

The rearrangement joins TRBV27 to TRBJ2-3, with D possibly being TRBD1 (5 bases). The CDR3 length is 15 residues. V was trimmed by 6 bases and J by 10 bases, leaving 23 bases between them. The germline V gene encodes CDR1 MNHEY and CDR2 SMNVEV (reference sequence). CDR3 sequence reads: CASRTVSDTMGPQYF. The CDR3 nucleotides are TGTGCCAGCAGGACAGTTTCTGATACGATGGGGCCGCAGTATTTT.